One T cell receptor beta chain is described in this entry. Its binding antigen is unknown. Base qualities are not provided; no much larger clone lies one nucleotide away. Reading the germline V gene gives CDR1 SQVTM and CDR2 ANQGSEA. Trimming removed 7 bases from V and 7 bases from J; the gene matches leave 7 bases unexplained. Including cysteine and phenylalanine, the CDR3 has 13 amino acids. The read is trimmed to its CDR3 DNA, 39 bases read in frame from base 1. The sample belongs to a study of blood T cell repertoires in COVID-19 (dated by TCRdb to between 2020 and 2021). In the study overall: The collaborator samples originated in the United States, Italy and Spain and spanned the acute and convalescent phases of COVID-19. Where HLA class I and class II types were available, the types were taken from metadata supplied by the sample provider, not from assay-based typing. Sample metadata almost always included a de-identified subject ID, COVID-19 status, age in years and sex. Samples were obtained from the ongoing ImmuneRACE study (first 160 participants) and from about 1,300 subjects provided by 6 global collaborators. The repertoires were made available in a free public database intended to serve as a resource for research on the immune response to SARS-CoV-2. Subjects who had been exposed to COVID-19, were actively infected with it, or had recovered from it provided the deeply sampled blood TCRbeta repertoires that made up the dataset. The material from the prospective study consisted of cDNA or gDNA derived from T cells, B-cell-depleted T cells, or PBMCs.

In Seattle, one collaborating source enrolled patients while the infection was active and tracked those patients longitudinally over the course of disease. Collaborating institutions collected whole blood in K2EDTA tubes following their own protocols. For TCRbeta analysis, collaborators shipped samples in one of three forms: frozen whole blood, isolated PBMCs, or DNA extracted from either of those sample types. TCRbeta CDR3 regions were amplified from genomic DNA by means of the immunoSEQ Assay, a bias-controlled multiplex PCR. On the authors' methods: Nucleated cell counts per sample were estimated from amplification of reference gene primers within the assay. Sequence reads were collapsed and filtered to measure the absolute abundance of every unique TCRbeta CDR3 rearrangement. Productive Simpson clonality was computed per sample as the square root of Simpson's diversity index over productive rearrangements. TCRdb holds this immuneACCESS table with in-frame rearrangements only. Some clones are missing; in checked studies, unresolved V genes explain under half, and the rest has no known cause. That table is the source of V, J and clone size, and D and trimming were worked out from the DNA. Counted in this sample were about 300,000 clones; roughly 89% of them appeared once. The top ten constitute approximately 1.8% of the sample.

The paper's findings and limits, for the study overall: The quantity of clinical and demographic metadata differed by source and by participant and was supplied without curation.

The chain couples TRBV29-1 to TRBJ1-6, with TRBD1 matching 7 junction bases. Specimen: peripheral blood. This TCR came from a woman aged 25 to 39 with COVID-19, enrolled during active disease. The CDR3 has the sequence CSASGGGNSPLHF. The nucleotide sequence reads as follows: TGCAGCGCCTCTGGAGGGGGCAATTCACCCCTCCACTTT. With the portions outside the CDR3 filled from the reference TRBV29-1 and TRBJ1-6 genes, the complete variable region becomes SAVISQKPSRDICQRGTSLTIQCQVDSQVTMMFWYRQQPGQSLTLIATANQGSEATYESGFVIDKFPISRPNLTFSTLTVSNMSPEDSSIYLCSASGGGNSPLHFGNGTRLTVT.